This TCR beta chain was recorded in a study of T cells in Graves' hyperthyroidism and ophthalmopathy. A few counts support this clonotype. Germline CDR1 is KGHDR and CDR2 is SFDVKD. The CDR3 totals 18 residues. J lost 0 bases, V lost 4 bases, and 5 bases had no gene match. Template material for amplifying TCR beta CDR3 regions consisted of RNA transcripts. Researchers ran a first-round RT-PCR on the TCR CDR3 using the HTBI primer set. Via MiXCR, TCRdb re-called the multiplex PCR reads, giving one row per CDR3 protein. The data contain around 380,000 distinct CDR3 sequences, less than 15% of them seen just once; the ten biggest clones take up less than 25%.

The specimen sequenced was blood. This TCR derives from a man aged 25-45 years with Graves' hyperthyroidism that later progressed to Graves' ophthalmopathy. V is TRBV24-1 and J is TRBJ2-2; 12 bases match TRBD2. The DNA of the CDR3 is TGTGCCACCAGTGACCTGACTAGCGGGGGCCCGAACACCGGGGAGCTGTTTTTT. Translating it yields CATSDLTSGGPNTGELFF.